The TCR beta chain under discussion was sequenced for a study of blood T cell repertoires in COVID-19. The wider study: There were acute and convalescent COVID-19 samples, and they came from the United States, Italy and Spain.

The CDR3 sequence is 16 residues long. CDR1 KGHDR and CDR2 SFDVKD come from the germline V gene. V lost 4 bases to trimming and J lost 10 bases; unmatched junction nucleotides: 11. Cohort assignment relied on participant-reported clinical history. Sequencing used immunoSEQ multiplex PCR; TCRdb keeps in-frame clones, though not all of them. Of around 240,000 clones in the sample, about 90% were seen once. The sample holds one count of this clone. The receptor was derived from a human donor in a cohort exposed to, infected with or recovered from COVID-19 (not recorded which). The donor label of this sample is uncertain. The sequenced material came from PBMCs or T cells enriched from blood (not recorded which). This chain joins TRBV24-1 and TRBJ2-1, with TRBD2 identical over 11 bases. The CDR3 here is CATSEHLAGGLKEQFF. As DNA, the CDR3 is TGTGCCACCAGTGAACATCTAGCGGGGGGCTTAAAGGAGCAGTTCTTC.